This TCR beta chain was captured in a study of shared clonotypes between healthy human individuals. Study-level background: Every donor yielded three CD4 naive, three CD4 memory, two CD8 naive and one CD8 memory plate. Study-wide findings and caveats: Lower generation probabilities were found for non-shared clonotypes than for those shared by all four donors.

CD45RO-negative, CCR7-positively selected cells formed the naive CD8 fraction, excluding terminally differentiated effector memory CD45RA+ cells. Using immunoSEQ multiplex PCR, the repertoire was profiled, and TCRdb retains in-frame clones only, with some absent. The sample lists approximately 840,000 clones; about 96% were seen once. Notes on this clone: Antigen unknown.

V shed 3 bases and J shed 5 bases, with 12 bases lying between them. Germline V gene data show CDR1 as MNHEY and CDR2 as SMNVEV (reference sequence). CDR3 length equals 14 residues. V gene TRBV27 combines with J gene TRBJ2-3; no clear D gene. The clonotype was recovered from a man aged 30 to 45 in good health. The material sequenced was naive CD8+ T cells sorted from blood. For the CDR3, the DNA is TGTGCCAGCAGTTTGTTTCCGACTGGAGATACGCAGTATTTT. Amino acids: CASSLFPTGDTQYF.